The next 11 T cell receptor beta chains were all read from a single sample in a study of PD-L1 blockade in urothelial cancer. Time point here: pretreatment peripheral blood. The data were produced by immunoSEQ multiplex PCR, yet TCRdb's version contains in-frame clones alone and is incomplete. The sample has around 68,000 clones; roughly four fifths are singletons. The sequenced sample was PBMCs, obtained around atezolizumab (anti-PD-L1) treatment. Receptors originate from an older man with urothelial cancer.

The rearrangement links TRBV6-1 to TRBJ1-2; 9 bases match TRBD1. V shed 3 bases, J shed 5 bases, and the junction held 4 bases outside the gene matches. The CDR3 is made up of 14 amino acids. Germline values: CDR1 MNHNS, CDR2 SASEGT. Written as DNA, the CDR3 is TGTGCCAGCAGTGAGGGACAGGGATCTTATGGCTACACCTTC. Its translation is CASSEGQGSYGYTF.

This clone has ten or more counts. The chain recombines TRBV15 with TRBJ2-7; 10 bases fit TRBD1. The CDR3 is 15 residues long. Trimming cost V 1 base and J 3 bases; bases outside gene matches: 3. Germline CDR1 is LNHNV and CDR2 is YYDKDF (reference sequence). CDR3 DNA: TGTGCCACCAGCAGAGTCAGGGACAGGGGCTACGAGCAGTACTTC. Translation gives CATSRVRDRGYEQYF.

This chain connects TRBV28 to TRBJ1-2; D remains unclear. The CDR3 runs to 13 residues. The V gene lost 2 bases and the J gene lost 8 bases, with 12 bases spanning the gap. CDR1 and CDR2 (germline): MDHEN, SYDVKM. CDR3 DNA: TGTGCCAGCAGTTTAAGACGGGAGAAAGGCTACACCTTC. Its protein is CASSLRREKGYTF.

The genes are TRBV5-1 and TRBJ1-5; tentatively, D is TRBD1 (5 bases). CDR1 is SGHRS and CDR2 is YFSETQ in the germline V gene. This CDR3 is 15 amino acids long. Trimming left V 4 bases short and J 2 bases short, with 13 bases between. CDR3 DNA sequence: TGCGCCAGCAGCCCCGGGGGGAGCGGCAATCAGCCCCAGCATTTT. This encodes CASSPGGSGNQPQHF.

The chain has TRBV4-3 and TRBJ2-1; 8 positions match TRBD2. CDR3 size: 16 residues. J lost 4 bases, V lost 3 bases, and 8 bases had no gene match. Germline CDR1 and CDR2: LGHNA and YSLEER. CDR3 amino acids: CASSHSELAEYNEQFF. DNA of the CDR3: TGCGCCAGCAGCCATTCGGAACTAGCGGAATACAATGAGCAGTTCTTC.

The chain couples TRBV5-1 to TRBJ1-5; D possibly corresponds to TRBD1 (6 bases). The CDR3 covers 14 residues. Per germline, CDR1 SGHRS and CDR2 YFSETQ. V was cut by 3 bases and J by 4 bases, with 11 bases left in between. CDR3 loop: CASSSGQRNQPQHF. The CDR3 nucleotides read TGCGCCAGCAGCTCAGGACAGCGGAATCAGCCCCAGCATTTT. The complete variable domain, with remaining parts taken from reference TRBV5-1 and TRBJ1-5, reads KAGVTQTPRYLIKTRGQQVTLSCSPISGHRSVSWYQQTPGQGLQFLFEYFSETQRNKGNFPGRFSGRQFSNSRSEMNVSTLELGDSALYLCASSSGQRNQPQHFGDGTRLSIL.

The chain links TRBV6-5 to TRBJ1-4; D possibly corresponds to TRBD1 (6 bases). The CDR3 has 13 residues. V lost 6 bases, J lost 6 bases, and 11 bases lay in between. Germline V gene data show CDR1 as MNHEY and CDR2 as SVGAGI. CDR3 sequence: CASSRGPDEKLFF. CDR3 nucleotide sequence: TGTGCCAGCAGCAGGGGCCCGGATGAAAAACTGTTTTTT.

V and J are TRBV7-8 and TRBJ2-6, with D maybe TRBD1 (6 bases). This CDR3 contains 20 residues. V lost 0 bases and J 0 bases, leaving 18 bases between the germline ends. CDR1 is SGHVS, CDR2 FQNEAQ, per germline. Here the CDR3 reads CASSLAFQDSFLSGANVLTF. CDR3 nucleotide sequence: TGTGCCAGCAGCTTAGCATTTCAGGACAGCTTCCTCTCTGGGGCCAACGTCCTGACTTTC.

This CDR3 reads CASSSTHNEQFF. CDR3 coding DNA: TGTGCCAGCAGCTCGACTCACAATGAGCAGTTCTTC. The J gene is TRBJ2-1, the V gene TRBV7-9; D gene unclear. V was clipped by 4 bases and J by 5 bases, with 6 bases between them. The CDR3 has 12 residues. Germline loops: CDR1 SEHNR, CDR2 FQNEAQ (reference sequence).

The rearrangement uses TRBV5-1 and TRBJ2-1, with D possibly matching TRBD2 (6 bases). The V gene lost 0 bases and the J gene lost 1 base, with 8 bases spanning the gap. The CDR3 contains 15 residues. CDR1 SGHRS and CDR2 YFSETQ come from the germline V gene. CDR3 protein: CASSLVAGSYNEQFF. In DNA form, the CDR3 reads TGCGCCAGCAGCTTGGTTGCGGGATCCTACAATGAGCAGTTCTTC.

V and J are TRBV19 and TRBJ1-5, with 7 bases fitting TRBD1. Trimming removed 7 bases from V and 5 bases from J; junction bases left unmatched: 5. Germline CDR1 reads LNHDA; CDR2 reads SQIVND (reference sequence). This CDR3 is 13 amino acids long. CDR3 nucleotide sequence: TGTGCCAGTAACAGGGGATGGGATCAGCCCCAGCATTTT. Residues: CASNRGWDQPQHF. The full variable domain, rest sourced from reference TRBV19 and TRBJ1-5, is DGGITQSPKYLFRKEGQNVTLSCEQNLNHDAMYWYRQDPGQGLRLIYYSQIVNDFQKGDIAEGYSVSREKKESFPLTVTSAQKNPTAFYLCASNRGWDQPQHFGDGTRLSIL.